Shown below are 8 T cell receptor beta chains from a single sample sequenced in a study of read filtering for tumor transcriptome and immune sequencing. Molecular barcoded adaptors covering alpha/delta and beta/gamma chains were used on 400 to 450 ng RNA. TCRdb passed the reads through MiXCR, listing each CDR3 protein once. The sample gives tens of thousands of distinct CDR3 sequences, around 20% of which show up once; 15% is in the top ten. The sample taken for sequencing was a population of CD138-negative cells sorted from bone marrow. The receptor source for this set is a donor at least 40 years old with multiple myeloma.

This clonotype occurred many times. CDR3 DNA sequence: TGTGCCAGCAGCGCGACTTTTTCCCGCAATGAGCAGTTCTTC. Translation gives CASSATFSRNEQFF. This chain connects TRBV7-3 to TRBJ2-1; unclear D gene. The germline V gene encodes CDR1 SGHTA and CDR2 FQGTGA. This CDR3 contains 14 residues. V lost 5 bases and J 6 bases, leaving 14 bases between the germline ends.

This clonotype appeared many times. The chain has TRBV11-2 and TRBJ2-5; no definite D call. V was trimmed by 1 base and J by 2 bases, leaving 8 bases between them. Germline V gene data show CDR1 as SGHAT and CDR2 as FQNNGV. There are 14 residues in the CDR3. Here the CDR3 reads CASSLGLRQETQYF. The CDR3 DNA reads TGTGCCAGCAGCTTAGGCCTCAGACAAGAGACCCAGTACTTC.

The chain joins TRBV7-2 to TRBJ2-3, with TRBD1 matching 7 bases. The CDR3 covers 17 residues. The trim removed 4 bases at V and 0 bases at J, leaving 10 bases unmatched. Looked up from germline, CDR1 is SGHTA and CDR2 is FQGNSA. In DNA, the CDR3 is TGTGCCAGCAGCTCCGGGACAGCTTTTTCTAGCACAGATACGCAGTATTTT. It is translated as CASSSGTAFSSTDTQYF.

Ten or more counts support this clonotype. The rearrangement joins TRBV11-2 to TRBJ2-1, with 12 bases aligning to TRBD2. This CDR3 has 17 amino acids. V lost 1 base and J lost 3; bases outside the gene matches: 4. Looked up from germline, CDR1 is SGHAT and CDR2 is FQNNGV. The CDR3 nucleotides read TGTGCCAGCAGCTTAGCCTTACTAGCGGGAGGCTACAATGAGCAGTTCTTC. This codes for CASSLALLAGGYNEQFF.

Only a few counts were recorded for this clonotype. The chain employs TRBV28 and TRBJ2-2; TRBD1 aligns across 7 bases. Unmatched junction bases numbered 5, after V lost 2 bases and J lost 11 bases. The CDR3 is 13 amino acids. The germline CDR1 and CDR2 sequences are MDHEN and SYDVKM. The CDR3 is CASSLLGQAELFF. DNA of the CDR3: TGTGCCAGCAGTTTACTTGGACAGGCTGAGCTGTTTTTT.

This clonotype showed up many times. V is TRBV27 and J is TRBJ2-1; weak D call: TRBD1 (6 bases). CDR1 and CDR2 from the germline V gene are MNHEY and SMNVEV (reference sequence). The V gene lost 6 bases and the J gene lost 7 bases, with 13 bases spanning the gap. This CDR3 spans 13 amino acids. The CDR3 protein is CASRGFTGNEQFF. The CDR3 DNA sequence: TGTGCCAGCAGAGGATTCACAGGGAATGAGCAGTTCTTC.

As to this clonotype: This may be a read error, as it is one base from a much larger clone. CDR3: CASSGARGTDFNYGYTF. As DNA, the CDR3 is TGTGCCAGCAGTGGAGCGCGCGGGACAGATTTTAACTATGGCTACACCTTC. The rearrangement uses TRBV2 and TRBJ1-2; 7 positions match TRBD1. The CDR3 extends over 17 amino acids. The germline CDR1 and CDR2 sequences are SNHLY and FYNNEI. With 4 bases clipped from V and 1 base from J, the junction kept 12 bases outside the gene matches.

This clonotype was detected ten times or more. The chain uses TRBV11-2 and TRBJ2-1, with D possibly matching TRBD1 (6 bases). V was clipped by 1 base and J by 4 bases, with 11 bases between them. This CDR3 spans 15 amino acids. Germline V CDR1 and CDR2: SGHAT, FQNNGV. The CDR3 sequence is CASSLGGTPYNEQFF. The CDR3 nucleotides are TGTGCCAGCAGCTTAGGTGGGACACCATACAATGAGCAGTTCTTC. The full variable domain, completed using reference TRBV11-2 and TRBJ2-1, is EAGVAQSPRYKIIEKRQSVAFWCNPISGHATLYWYQQILGQGPKLLIQFQNNGVVDDSQLPKDRFSAERLKGVDSTLKIQPAKLEDSAVYLCASSLGGTPYNEQFFGPGTRLTVL.